This T cell receptor beta chain emerged from a study of T-cell memory formation after mild COVID-19. The overall study: Most TCR clusters belonged to a single donor. Broader study findings: Memory from before infection featured some responding clones, which suggests cross-reactive memory joined. Clonal second-wave expansions that peaked on day 37 had unconfirmed SARS-CoV-2 specificity.

Turning to this clonotype: Its antigen remains unknown.

TCRdb reprocessed the 5' RACE reads via MiXCR and lists one record per CDR3 protein. The data contain a few hundred thousand distinct CDR3 sequences, less than 20% of them singletons. The source material was PBMCs or a T cell subset sorted from them (not recorded which). This TCR was recovered from a man in his late teens or twenties who had mild COVID-19 (a few samples of this study predate the infection). Cell type and time point are not known.

The CDR3 spells CASSSNQGGEGSYEQYF. The CDR3 DNA reads as TGTGCCAGCAGCTCCAACCAAGGGGGGGAGGGCTCCTACGAGCAGTACTTC. J is TRBJ2-7 and V is TRBV7-2; TRBD2 is a possible D gene (7 bases). CDR3 length equals 17 residues. Germline CDR1 is SGHTA and CDR2 is FQGNSA. V was shortened by 4 bases and J by 0 bases, with 19 bases between the two germline ends. Looking up the rest from reference TRBV7-2 and TRBJ2-7 gives the full variable domain: GAGVSQSPSNKVTEKGKDVELRCDPISGHTALYWYRQSLGQGLEFLIYFQGNSAPDKSGLPSDRFSAERTGGSVSTLTIQRTQQEDSAVYLCASSSNQGGEGSYEQYFGPGTRLTVT.